This T cell receptor (beta chain) appears in the sequencing data of a study of identical twins. Study results and caveats: Its conclusions, products of cross-sectional statistical analysis, did not come from following the same donors. Within cord blood, abundant beta clonotypes carried fewer insertions, but memory repertoires showed no such trend.

With 4 bases removed from V and 8 bases from J, the gap between germline ends came to 29 bases. CDR3 length: 18 residues. Germline V gene lookup returns CDR1 LGHDT and CDR2 YNNKEL (reference sequence). On this clonotype itself: Its antigen remains unidentified.

TCRdb recomputed calls from the 5' RACE reads with MiXCR, one row per CDR3 protein. The sample has 430,000 or so distinct CDR3 sequences; 24% are singletons. These data also featured in a second study, about T cells expressing NK-cell markers. That source notes: The contribution of dominant NKG2C+ clonotypes to CD8+ T cells in about 6 donors was about 1.0-8%.

This sequence joins TRBV3-1 and TRBJ1-1, with a tentative D call TRBD1 (5 bases). The clonotype was recovered from a woman younger than 35 in good health. Sequenced: CD4+ T cells sorted from blood. The CDR3 DNA follows: TGTGCCAGCAGCCCCCGCCCGGGACGCCAGGTTAGCACTCGCGAAGCTTTCTTT. Translated: CASSPRPGRQVSTREAFF.